A selection of T cell receptor beta chains follows, all from one sample in a study of T cell changes during pregnancy in multiple sclerosis. The data were produced by immunoSEQ multiplex PCR, yet TCRdb's version contains in-frame clones alone and is incomplete. The sample records some 60,000 clones, 90% being singletons. Specimen: peripheral blood, collected in the first trimester of pregnancy. These receptor sequences come from a female donor in good health, enrolled as a control in a pregnancy study. CDR3s include the opening cysteine and the closing phenylalanine or tryptophan. Fields, in order: V gene, J gene, CDR3 protein.

v_call: TRBV27
j_call: TRBJ2-1
cdr3_aa: CASSLPGAGDFNEQFF

v_call: TRBV2
j_call: TRBJ2-7
cdr3_aa: CASSEIQGGAEQYF

v_call: TRBV18
j_call: TRBJ1-1
cdr3_aa: CASSPPHTGTVPTEAFF

v_call: TRBV5-6
j_call: TRBJ2-5
cdr3_aa: CASSGTSGSLFRLETQYF

v_call: TRBV28
j_call: TRBJ1-2
cdr3_aa: CASSNAGDGYTF

v_call: TRBV28
j_call: TRBJ2-6
cdr3_aa: CASSAPAVGANVLTF

v_call: TRBV6-1
j_call: TRBJ1-1
cdr3_aa: CASSLKHEAFF

v_call: TRBV2
j_call: TRBJ1-2
cdr3_aa: CASSEEGRAIYGYTF

v_call: TRBV18
j_call: TRBJ1-1
cdr3_aa: CASSPRTGPPTKF

v_call: TRBV21-1
j_call: TRBJ1-5
cdr3_aa: CASSALLGQGGQPQHF

v_call: TRBV19
j_call: TRBJ1-2
cdr3_aa: CASSPPGQDFYGYTF

v_call: TRBV4-1
j_call: TRBJ2-1
cdr3_aa: CASSQPTSGRLNNEQFF

v_call: TRBV5-6
j_call: TRBJ2-2
cdr3_aa: CASSWLVGSTGELFF

v_call: TRBV5-1
j_call: TRBJ1-4
cdr3_aa: CASSLESAAGNEKLFF

v_call: TRBV7-2
j_call: TRBJ2-2
cdr3_aa: CASSLVKLSTGELFF

v_call: TRBV19
j_call: TRBJ2-3
cdr3_aa: CASSIVPSDTQYF

v_call: TRBV19
j_call: TRBJ2-1
cdr3_aa: CASSIGGGPEQFF

v_call: TRBV19
j_call: TRBJ2-7
cdr3_aa: CASSTSGGAYEQYF

v_call: TRBV6-6
j_call: TRBJ1-2
cdr3_aa: CASSSDRGVRGYTF

v_call: TRBV28
j_call: TRBJ1-5
cdr3_aa: CASSGEGTGQQPQHF

v_call: TRBV14
j_call: TRBJ2-1
cdr3_aa: CASSSGGYNEQFF

v_call: TRBV5-8
j_call: TRBJ1-3
cdr3_aa: CASTSGARSSGNTIYF

v_call: TRBV6-5
j_call: TRBJ2-3
cdr3_aa: CASSYRAGHTDTQYF

v_call: TRBV7-9
j_call: TRBJ2-3
cdr3_aa: CASPKREAGALGTDTQYF

v_call: TRBV27
j_call: TRBJ2-5
cdr3_aa: CASSPDAGVRETQYF

v_call: TRBV7-2
j_call: TRBJ1-5
cdr3_aa: CASSLDGSNQPQHF

v_call: TRBV7-2
j_call: TRBJ2-1
cdr3_aa: CASRASGSSYNEQFF

v_call: TRBV10-3
j_call: TRBJ1-1
cdr3_aa: CAIRRGVNTEAFF

v_call: TRBV4-2
j_call: TRBJ1-6
cdr3_aa: CASSQDLNSPLHF

v_call: TRBV9
j_call: TRBJ2-1
cdr3_aa: CASSVGDMVLAGGSYNEQFF

v_call: TRBV12-5
j_call: TRBJ2-3
cdr3_aa: CASGLLPGDTQYF

v_call: TRBV6-6
j_call: TRBJ1-1
cdr3_aa: CASSLNRGNTEAFF

v_call: TRBV30
j_call: TRBJ2-3
cdr3_aa: CAWSVAGGLLRTDTQYF

v_call: TRBV7-2
j_call: TRBJ2-1
cdr3_aa: CASSYDRATHNEQFF

v_call: TRBV2
j_call: TRBJ1-2
cdr3_aa: CASKGLGYGYTF

v_call: TRBV6-7
j_call: TRBJ2-1
cdr3_aa: CASSYSSTGGAPDNEQFF

v_call: TRBV7-9
j_call: TRBJ1-1
cdr3_aa: CASSLGTSEAFF

v_call: TRBV9
j_call: TRBJ2-3
cdr3_aa: CASSVWGGLAATDTQYF